This T cell receptor beta chain was captured by sequencing in a study of blood T cell repertoires in COVID-19. The wider study: Acute and convalescent COVID-19 samples came from the United States, Italy and Spain.

Germline V gene lookup returns CDR1 KGHSH and CDR2 LQKENI. This CDR3 region has 14 residues. Between the trimmed V and J ends, which lost 4 bases and 6 bases, there was a span of 13 bases. Study processing details: The authors estimated nucleated cell counts from reference gene primer amplification. The protocol was immunoSEQ multiplex PCR, while the TCRdb copy is restricted to in-frame clones and leaves out a portion. The V and J calls and clone size were taken over from that table, and D and trimming were inferred from the DNA. Counted here are about 270,000 clones, around 93% occurring once; the ten biggest clones make up 2.8%. Study members were between about 18 and 100 years old and lived in roughly 24 US regions. A COVID-19 case was met by exposed participants within 2 weeks before study entry.

The source is a middle-aged man who had been exposed to COVID-19. The rearrangement joins TRBV18 to TRBJ1-5; D is unresolved. Sequencing input: PBMCs or T cells enriched from blood (not recorded which). Here the CDR3 reads CASSLEGDGQPQHF. The CDR3 DNA is TGTGCCAGCTCACTTGAGGGTGACGGTCAGCCCCAGCATTTT.